The clone carrying this T cell receptor beta chain was detected once. Germline-derived CDR1 and CDR2 are KGHDR and SFDVKD. Deletions cut 6 bases from V and 7 bases from J, with 9 bases between. The CDR3 is 13 amino acids. The study assigned cohorts using participant-reported clinical history. These data come from a study of blood T cell repertoires in COVID-19. Across the study: Donors in the United States, Italy and Spain gave samples during acute or convalescent COVID-19.

Sequencing was performed with immunoSEQ multiplex PCR; in TCRdb, only in-frame clones are kept and a portion is missing. Of about 230,000 clones listed, approximately 90% are singletons. The sequencing sample was made of PBMCs or T cells enriched from blood (not recorded which). The V call is TRBV24-1, the J call TRBJ1-6; possible D gene TRBD1, 5 bases. The origin of this receptor is a woman in her thirties or forties with acute COVID-19. The CDR3 here is CATSLQGNSPLHF. In DNA, the CDR3 is TGTGCCACCAGTCTCCAGGGAAATTCACCCCTCCACTTT.